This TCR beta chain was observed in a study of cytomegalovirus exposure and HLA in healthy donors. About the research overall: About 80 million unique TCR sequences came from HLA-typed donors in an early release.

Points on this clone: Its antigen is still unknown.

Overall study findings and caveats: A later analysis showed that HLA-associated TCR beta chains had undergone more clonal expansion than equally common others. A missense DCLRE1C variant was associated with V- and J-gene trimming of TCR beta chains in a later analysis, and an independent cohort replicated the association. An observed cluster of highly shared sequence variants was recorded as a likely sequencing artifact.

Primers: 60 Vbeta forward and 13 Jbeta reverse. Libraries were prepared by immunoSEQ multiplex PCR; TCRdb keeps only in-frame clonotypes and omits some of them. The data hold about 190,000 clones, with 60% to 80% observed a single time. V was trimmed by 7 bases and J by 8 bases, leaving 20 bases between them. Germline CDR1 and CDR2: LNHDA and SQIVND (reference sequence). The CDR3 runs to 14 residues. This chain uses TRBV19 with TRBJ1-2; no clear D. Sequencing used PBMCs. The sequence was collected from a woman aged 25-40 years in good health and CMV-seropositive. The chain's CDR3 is CASNTRRVTRGYTF. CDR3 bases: TGTGCCAGTAATACCCGACGGGTAACGCGAGGCTACACCTTC.